This T cell receptor (beta chain) was sequenced during a study of blood T cell repertoires in COVID-19. This CDR3 comprises 13 residues. The germline V gene has CDR1 ENHRY and CDR2 SYGVKD. Trimming removed 11 bases from V and 3 bases from J; junction bases left unmatched: 6. Original data processing: Estimation of nucleated cell counts relied on the amplification of reference gene primers. Measured with immunoSEQ multiplex PCR; TCRdb has only the in-frame clones, and not every one. V and J calls and clone size come straight from that table; D and trimming were deduced from the DNA. The sample has about 150,000 clones; 84% are singletons.

The rearrangement joins TRBV10-3 to TRBJ1-3, with 8 bases identical to TRBD1. The TCR sequence derives from a man between 65 and 85 years old with active or convalescent COVID-19. What was sequenced was peripheral blood. The CDR3 region has the DNA TGTGCCTCAGGGGGCAGAAGTGGAAACACCATATATTTT. Its translation is CASGGRSGNTIYF.